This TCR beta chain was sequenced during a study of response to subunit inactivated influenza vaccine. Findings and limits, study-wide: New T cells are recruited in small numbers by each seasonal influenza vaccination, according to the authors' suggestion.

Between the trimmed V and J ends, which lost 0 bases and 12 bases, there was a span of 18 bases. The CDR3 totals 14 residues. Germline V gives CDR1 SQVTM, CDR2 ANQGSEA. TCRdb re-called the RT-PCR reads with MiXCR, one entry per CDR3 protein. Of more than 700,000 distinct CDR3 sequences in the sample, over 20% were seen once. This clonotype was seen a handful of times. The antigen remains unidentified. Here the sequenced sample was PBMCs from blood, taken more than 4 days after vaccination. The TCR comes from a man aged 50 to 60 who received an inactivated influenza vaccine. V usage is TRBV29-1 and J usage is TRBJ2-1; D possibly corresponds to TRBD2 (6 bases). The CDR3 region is CSVEEPGLGSGQFF. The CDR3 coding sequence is TGCAGCGTTGAAGAACCGGGGCTGGGTAGCGGGCAGTTCTTC.